The source of this TCR beta chain is a study of cytomegalovirus exposure and HLA in healthy donors. PCR involved 60 Vbeta and 13 Jbeta primers. Sequencing used immunoSEQ multiplex PCR; TCRdb keeps in-frame clones, though not all of them. The repertoire holds about 15,000 clones, about 60% seen once, with under 20% in the top ten. Germline V gene lookup returns CDR1 SGHTA and CDR2 FQGNSA. The CDR3 extends over 11 amino acids. A word on this clone: Its antigen is as yet unknown. At one of its ends the junction is not consistent with the germline gene, which may arise from a read error.

Study-level results: An analysis was carried out at a later point. It showed that HLA-associated TCR beta chains were more clonally expanded than equally common non-associated chains.

The receptor was derived from a woman aged 50 to 65 in good health and CMV-seropositive. The sequenced sample consisted of PBMCs. The genes are TRBV7-2 and TRBJ2-5; no clear D gene. The CDR3 region has the DNA TGTGTCAGCAGCTCCTTGGAGACCCAGTACTTC. As protein: CVSSSLETQYF.